The 15 T cell receptor beta chains reported below all come from one sample, sequenced in a study of technical replicates of blood from a handful of donors. Only in-frame clones appear in the TCRdb table, and some are missing; sequencing was by immunoSEQ multiplex PCR. This sample has some 49,000 clones; 92% occur once, and the top ten carry under 5%. The sequenced sample consisted of PBMCs. The receptor set was obtained from a human donor in good health. Some clones in this sample may be carry-over from other donors' samples.

The chain joins TRBV19 to TRBJ2-2; tentative D call: TRBD2 (5 bases). Germline-derived CDR1 and CDR2 are LNHDA and SQIVND (reference sequence). The CDR3 extends over 13 amino acids. Trimming left V 3 bases short and J 5 bases short, with 7 bases between. For the CDR3, the DNA is TGTGCCAGTAGTATCCCGGGGACCGGGGAGCTGTTTTTT. This sequence encodes CASSIPGTGELFF.

This rearrangement joins TRBV7-8 to TRBJ2-1, with 8 bases fitting TRBD2. With 3 bases clipped from V and 0 bases from J, the junction kept 10 bases outside the gene matches. This CDR3 region has 18 residues. Per germline, CDR1 SGHVS and CDR2 FQNEAQ. The CDR3 loop is CASSLRTSSTSSYNEQFF. The DNA for the CDR3 is TGTGCCAGCAGCTTGAGGACTAGCAGTACTAGCTCCTACAATGAGCAGTTCTTC.

The rearrangement links TRBV30 to TRBJ2-2, with 7 bases aligning to TRBD2. The V gene's germline CDR1 is GTSNPN and CDR2 SVGIG (reference sequence). Trimming took 5 bases from V and 5 from J; bases not matched to a gene: 5. The CDR3 totals 13 residues. CDR3: CAWSGGWTGELFF. CDR3 DNA: TGTGCCTGGTCGGGGGGTTGGACCGGGGAGCTGTTTTTT.

The V gene is TRBV5-6, the J gene TRBJ2-1; D is uncertain. This CDR3 is 15 amino acids long. V lost 1 base to trimming and J lost 5 bases, with 13 bases between them. CDR1 and CDR2 from the germline V gene are SGHDT and YYEEEE. Here the CDR3 DNA reads TGTGCCAGCAGCTTGTTTCCGAGAAGCGACAATGAGCAGTTCTTC. Its translation: CASSLFPRSDNEQFF.

This chain's CDR3 is CASKRQENTEAFF. The CDR3 nucleotides read TGTGCCAGCAAACGACAGGAGAACACTGAAGCTTTCTTT. V gene TRBV5-5 combines with J gene TRBJ1-1, with a weak D call TRBD1 (6 bases). Trimming stripped 6 bases from V and 1 base from J, with 10 bases between. Germline V CDR1 and CDR2: SGHKS, YYEKEE (reference sequence). This CDR3 is 13 amino acids long.

This clone was found once. The chain combines TRBV2 with TRBJ1-5, with D maybe TRBD1 (6 bases). Trimming shortened V by 8 bases and J by 1 base, and 15 bases separated the two germline ends. The CDR3 runs 15 residues. Germline lookup yields CDR1 SNHLY and CDR2 FYNNEI. The DNA for the CDR3 is TGTGCCAGCCATAAGGGGGGAGGGAGCAATCAGCCCCAGCATTTT. It translates to CASHKGGGSNQPQHF.

This clone appeared a single time. This chain connects TRBV5-8 to TRBJ1-6, with TRBD1 matching 9 bases. Looked up from germline, CDR1 is SGHTS and CDR2 is YDEGEE. This CDR3 contains 14 residues. V dropped 7 bases and J dropped 8; count of bases not matched to a gene: 7. The DNA for the CDR3 is TGTGCCAGCGGGAGGGACAGGGTTTATTCACCCCTCCACTTT. Translating it yields CASGRDRVYSPLHF.

This sequence joins TRBV6-6 and TRBJ1-5, with D possibly being TRBD1 (6 bases). CDR3 length: 14 residues. The V gene's germline CDR1 is MNHNY and CDR2 SVGAGI (reference sequence). V was clipped by 5 bases and J by 6 bases, with 14 bases between them. Here the CDR3 DNA reads TGTGCCAGCAGTCAAAGCAGGGGTTCTCAGCCCCAGCATTTT. Its protein is CASSQSRGSQPQHF.

The chain has TRBV19 and TRBJ2-3; TRBD2 agrees at 8 bases. Unmatched junction bases numbered 1, after V lost 8 bases and J lost 0 bases. The CDR3 totals 13 residues. Germline CDR1 and CDR2: LNHDA and SQIVND (reference sequence). Here the CDR3 reads CASSSGSTDTQYF. DNA of the CDR3: TGTGCCAGTTCTAGCGGGAGCACAGATACGCAGTATTTT.

V and J are TRBV6-1 and TRBJ1-1, with D hard to call. The CDR3 contains 13 residues. Trimming stripped 1 base from V and 1 base from J, with 4 bases between. Germline V gene data show CDR1 as MNHNS and CDR2 as SASEGT. DNA of the CDR3: TGTGCCAGCAGTGAAGGAGGGAACACTGAAGCTTTCTTT. The encoded protein is CASSEGGNTEAFF.

The V and J genes are TRBV5-1 and TRBJ2-1; a weak D match, TRBD2 (5 bases). This CDR3 comprises 13 residues. V lost 4 bases and J 7 bases, leaving 12 bases between the germline ends. Germline V gene data show CDR1 as SGHRS and CDR2 as YFSETQ. CDR3 region: CASSGSRKNEQFF. The CDR3 DNA follows: TGCGCCAGCAGCGGGAGTCGGAAAAATGAGCAGTTCTTC.

This CDR3 is CASSEYEADYPGELFF. The DNA of the CDR3 is TGTGCCAGCAGTGAATACGAGGCAGACTATCCGGGGGAGCTGTTTTTT. V and J are TRBV6-1 and TRBJ2-2, with D maybe TRBD2 (5 bases). V was trimmed by 2 bases and J by 8 bases, leaving 18 bases between them. Germline loops: CDR1 MNHNS, CDR2 SASEGT. The CDR3 length is 16 residues.

This chain joins TRBV11-2 and TRBJ1-4, with TRBD1 as a possible D gene (6 bases). V lost 1 base to trimming and J lost 2 bases, with 8 bases between them. From germline, CDR1 is SGHAT and CDR2 FQNNGV. There are 15 residues in the CDR3. CDR3 DNA sequence: TGTGCCAGCAGCTTAGGCGGACAGACTAATGAAAAACTGTTTTTT. Residues: CASSLGGQTNEKLFF.

This sequence joins TRBV9 and TRBJ1-3; a weak D match, TRBD1 (6 bases). CDR1 SGDLS and CDR2 YYNGEE come from the germline V gene. CDR3 length: 15 amino acids. Trimming cost V 4 bases and J 2 bases, with 13 bases left between them. In DNA, the CDR3 is TGTGCCAGCAGCTCGGACAGACCCGCTGGAAACACCATATATTTT. Its protein is CASSSDRPAGNTIYF.

The V gene is TRBV4-3, the J gene TRBJ1-4, with TRBD1 matching 7 bases. V shed 0 bases, J shed 0 bases, and the junction held 4 bases outside the gene matches. Germline assignment: CDR1 LGHNA and CDR2 YSLEER. CDR3 length: 17 amino acids. This chain's CDR3 is CASSQDQGGPTNEKLFF. The CDR3 DNA sequence: TGCGCCAGCAGCCAAGATCAGGGGGGACCAACTAATGAAAAACTGTTTTTT.